This T cell receptor (beta chain) was observed in a study of T cell responses to AZD1222 COVID-19 vaccine. Germline V gene lookup returns CDR1 SGHAT and CDR2 FQNNGV. This CDR3 contains 15 residues. With 2 bases removed from V and 7 bases from J, the gap between germline ends came to 17 bases. Measured with immunoSEQ multiplex PCR; TCRdb has only the in-frame clones, and not every one. Altogether about 120,000 clones are present, 87% being singletons, with the ten largest covering less than 15%. The V call is TRBV11-2, the J call TRBJ1-2; tentatively, D is TRBD1 (5 bases). The sample was peripheral blood, taken on day 0 of AZD1222 vaccination. The clonotype comes from an adult in good health. CDR3: CASSLIGRLGLGYTF. The CDR3 nucleotides read TGTGCCAGCAGCTTAATCGGCCGACTGGGGCTTGGCTACACCTTC.